One sample yielded the 29 T cell receptor beta chains listed below, sequenced in a study of human T cells and chemical hapten exposure. Time point of the sample: patch test 1, 2 weeks after DPC sensitization. The treatment was: therapeutic diphenylcyclopropenone sensitization with weekly scalp DPC. Unfractionated whole blood served as the source for total RNA extraction. Via MiXCR, TCRdb re-called the RACE reads, giving one row per CDR3 protein. The sample includes 40,000 to 50,000 distinct CDR3 sequences, around 3.8% of them seen just once. Specimen: whole blood, collected in connection with sensitization to the hapten diphenylcyclopropenone (DPC). The receptors originated from a man over 45 with alopecia areata. Some clones in this sample may be carry-over from other donors' samples.

V gene TRBV4-3 combines with J gene TRBJ1-1, with a weak D call TRBD1 (6 bases). CDR3 length: 14 amino acids. Between the trimmed V and J ends, which lost 0 bases and 5 bases, there was a span of 10 bases. CDR1 and CDR2 (germline): LGHNA, YSLEER. CDR3 coding DNA: TGCGCCAGCAGCCAAGACAGGGGAATAACTGAAGCTTTCTTT. It yields the protein CASSQDRGITEAFF.

This clonotype was recorded many times. The chain recombines TRBV28 with TRBJ1-4, with 8 bases identical to TRBD1. J gave up 7 bases and V 3 bases, and 7 bases lay outside the gene matches. Germline CDR1 and CDR2: MDHEN and SYDVKM. CDR3 size: 15 residues. DNA for the CDR3: TGTGCCAGCAGTTTCCCGACAGGGGCTGGTGAAAAACTGTTTTTT. Amino acid sequence: CASSFPTGAGEKLFF.

This clonotype was recorded at least ten times. The chain is built from TRBV6-5 and TRBJ2-7; possibly TRBD1 or TRBD2 for D (5 bases each). The CDR3 runs to 14 residues. The V gene's germline CDR1 is MNHEY and CDR2 SVGAGI. V dropped 5 bases and J dropped 4 bases, with 15 bases sitting between them. CDR3 sequence reads: CASSRDGEEYEQYF. CDR3 sequence (DNA): TGTGCCAGCAGTAGGGACGGAGAGGAATACGAGCAGTACTTC.

There are many counts of this clonotype. The chain joins TRBV11-2 to TRBJ2-3; D gene uncertain. The CDR3 contains 16 residues. CDR1 SGHAT and CDR2 FQNNGV come from the germline V gene. V was cut by 2 bases and J by 2 bases, with 14 bases left in between. DNA of the CDR3: TGTGCCAGCAGCTTAAGGCTCGTCCCAACCACAGATACGCAGTATTTT. Translation: CASSLRLVPTTDTQYF.

The table lists this clonotype with many counts. V is TRBV24-1 and J is TRBJ2-2; a weak D match, TRBD1 (5 bases). The V and J ends lost 9 bases and 6 bases respectively, with 13 bases between them. This CDR3 spans 13 amino acids. From germline, CDR1 is KGHDR and CDR2 SFDVKD. The CDR3 protein is CATQPRAAGELFF. CDR3 DNA: TGTGCCACCCAACCCAGGGCCGCCGGGGAGCTGTTTTTT.

The V call is TRBV12-3 or TRBV12-4, the J call TRBJ1-4; D is uncertain. V was clipped by 4 bases and J by 5 bases, with 8 bases between them. The CDR3 covers 13 residues. The CDR3 is CASSSTVNEKLFF. As DNA, the CDR3 is TGTGCCAGCAGTTCCACAGTGAATGAAAAACTGTTTTTT.

At least ten counts were recorded for this clonotype. The V gene is TRBV29-1, the J gene TRBJ1-4, with 9 bases fitting TRBD1. The CDR3 is made up of 13 amino acids. Germline CDR1 SQVTM, CDR2 ANQGSEA. Losses at the gene ends were 7 bases for V and 10 bases for J; bases not matched to a gene: 10. The CDR3 nucleotides read TGCAGCGCTGGACAGGGGAACTCTGGAAAACTGTTTTTT. Translation gives CSAGQGNSGKLFF.

This clonotype occurred many times. CDR3 loop: CSVEDMGNEKLFF. The CDR3 nucleotides read TGCAGCGTTGAAGATATGGGTAATGAAAAACTGTTTTTT. This chain connects TRBV29-1 to TRBJ1-4; no reliable D call. Germline values: CDR1 SQVTM, CDR2 ANQGSEA. The CDR3 is 13 amino acids. The V gene lost 0 bases and the J gene lost 4 bases, with 6 bases spanning the gap. The full variable domain, rest sourced from reference TRBV29-1 and TRBJ1-4, is SAVISQKPSRDICQRGTSLTIQCQVDSQVTMMFWYRQQPGQSLTLIATANQGSEATYESGFVIDKFPISRPNLTFSTLTVSNMSPEDSSIYLCSVEDMGNEKLFFGSGTQLSVL.

The chain combines TRBV7-2 with TRBJ1-4; D gene unclear. Trimming left V 4 bases short and J 13 bases short, with 13 bases between. This CDR3 is 12 amino acids long. CDR1 is SGHTA and CDR2 is FQGNSA in the germline V gene. CDR3 protein: CASSSSGVRLFF. CDR3 sequence (DNA): TGTGCCAGCAGCTCCAGTGGGGTCCGACTGTTTTTT.

This clonotype has a count of ten or more. The chain is built from TRBV6-1 and TRBJ1-5; 9 nucleotides line up with TRBD1. The V and J ends lost 5 bases and 2 bases, in that order; junction bases with no gene match: 13. CDR3 length equals 18 residues. Germline V lookup: CDR1 MNHNS, CDR2 SASEGT. The CDR3 bases are TGTGCCAGCAGTAGGGACAGGGTTCGTAACGGAGGCAATCAGCCCCAGCATTTT. Residues: CASSRDRVRNGGNQPQHF.

This clonotype occurred once. With a much larger clone just one base away, this may be a read error. This chain joins TRBV4-2 and TRBJ2-3; D is perhaps TRBD2 (5 bases). The ends were cut back, 0 bases at V and 6 bases at J, with 13 bases in the middle. The CDR3 is 15 residues long. Looked up from germline, CDR1 is LGHNA and CDR2 is YNFKEQ. CDR3 DNA: TGTGCCAGCAGCCAAGAAAAAGCGGCCTACGATACGCAGTATTTT. Its translation: CASSQEKAAYDTQYF.

This clonotype has ten or more counts. The CDR3 DNA is TGTGCCAGCAGTTACTCGGGACAGGGTCGGGAGCAGTACTTC. Its translation is CASSYSGQGREQYF. The J gene is TRBJ2-7, the V gene TRBV6-5; 9 bases agree with TRBD1. After removal of 0 bases from V and 7 bases from J, the junction contained 4 bases not matched to a gene. The germline CDR1 and CDR2 sequences are MNHEY and SVGAGI. CDR3 size: 14 residues.

This clonotype was seen at least ten times. V and J are TRBV12-3 or TRBV12-4 and TRBJ1-6, with 9 bases matching TRBD1. The CDR3 sequence is 14 residues long. Trimming at V came to 5 bases and at J to 7 bases, leaving 3 bases not matched to a gene. In DNA, the CDR3 is TGTGCCAGCAGTCCGACAGGGGGAAATTCACCCCTCCACTTT. Amino acids: CASSPTGGNSPLHF.

This clonotype was recorded many times. The chain uses TRBV4-1 and TRBJ1-5, with unresolved D. V dropped 1 base and J dropped 5 bases, with 9 bases sitting between them. Per germline, CDR1 MGHRA and CDR2 YSYEKL. The CDR3 sequence is 14 residues long. The CDR3 DNA sequence: TGCGCCAGCAGCCAAGCCCCCGATGATCAGCCCCAGCATTTT. Translating it yields CASSQAPDDQPQHF.

This clonotype was counted at least ten times. J is TRBJ2-3 and V is TRBV27, with D tentatively TRBD2 (6 bases). The CDR3 sequence is 14 residues long. Germline loops: CDR1 MNHEY, CDR2 SMNVEV (reference sequence). V was shortened by 6 bases and J by 3 bases, with 13 bases between the two germline ends. This CDR3 is CASRAGGETDTQYF. The CDR3 DNA sequence: TGTGCCAGCAGGGCAGGAGGGGAAACAGATACGCAGTATTTT.

The table lists this clonotype with many counts. The gene calls are TRBV4-3 and TRBJ1-4; perhaps TRBD1 as D (5 bases). The germline V and J ends were trimmed by 7 bases and 3 bases, with 12 bases remaining between them. CDR1 is LGHNA, CDR2 YSLEER, per germline. This CDR3 has 14 amino acids. As DNA, the CDR3 is TGCGCCAGCAAAACGGGGCTCCCTAATGAAAAACTGTTTTTT. Translating it yields CASKTGLPNEKLFF.

This clonotype was observed many times. The chain links TRBV7-9 to TRBJ2-1; no clear D. Germline V gives CDR1 SEHNR, CDR2 FQNEAQ (reference sequence). V lost 5 bases to trimming and J lost 10 bases, with 15 bases between them. CDR3 length equals 13 residues. The CDR3 DNA follows: TGTGCCAGCAGCCCCTATGGTGGGATGGAGCAGTTCTTC. Amino acids: CASSPYGGMEQFF.

This clonotype appeared many times. The J gene is TRBJ2-1, the V gene TRBV29-1, with TRBD2 matching 9 bases. Germline V gives CDR1 SQVTM, CDR2 ANQGSEA. The CDR3 spans 17 residues. V trimming: 3 bases; J trimming: 0 bases; junction bases outside the gene matches: 9. The CDR3 DNA sequence: TGCAGCGTTGACAGGCGGGAGGGCCGGTTCTCCTACAATGAGCAGTTCTTC. This codes for CSVDRREGRFSYNEQFF.

Ten or more counts support this clonotype. The J gene is TRBJ2-3, the V gene TRBV5-1, with D possibly being TRBD1 (5 bases). The CDR3 loop spans 15 amino acids. V was shortened by 2 bases and J by 5 bases, with 15 bases between the two germline ends. Germline CDR1 SGHRS, CDR2 YFSETQ. This chain's CDR3 is CASSFSQEPGDTQYF. CDR3 nucleotide sequence: TGCGCCAGCAGCTTTTCACAGGAACCAGGAGATACGCAGTATTTT.

This rearrangement joins TRBV6-2 or TRBV6-3 to TRBJ2-1; D is perhaps TRBD1 or TRBD2 (6 bases each). Germline CDR1 and CDR2: MNHEY and SVGEGT. The CDR3 totals 14 residues. The V gene lost 6 bases and the J gene lost 8 bases, with 17 bases spanning the gap. CDR3 bases: TGTGCCAGCAGCCACCGCGGAGGGGGGTATGAGCAGTTCTTC. Amino acids: CASSHRGGGYEQFF.

This clonotype was seen a few times. The rearrangement uses TRBV12-3 or TRBV12-4 and TRBJ1-3; tentative D call: TRBD1 (6 bases). The CDR3 consists of 11 residues. V lost 11 bases, J lost 7 bases, and 12 bases lay in between. CDR3 nucleotide sequence: TGTGCCGGAGAACAGGGCAACACCATATATTTT. This gives the protein CAGEQGNTIYF.

This clonotype was observed at least ten times. V and J are TRBV30 and TRBJ1-1; the D is unclear. There are 11 residues in the CDR3. Germline CDR1 GTSNPN, CDR2 SVGIG (reference sequence). V dropped 4 bases and J dropped 7 bases, with 10 bases sitting between them. In nucleotides, the CDR3 is TGTGCCTGGACAGTGTATGTTGAAGCTTTCTTT. Amino acids: CAWTVYVEAFF.

This clonotype came up a few times. This chain uses TRBV10-2 with TRBJ2-7; perhaps TRBD2 as D (5 bases). Per germline, CDR1 WSHSY and CDR2 SAAADI. Trimming took 3 bases from V and 12 from J, leaving 18 bases between them. The CDR3 consists of 13 residues. CDR3 amino acids: CASSDRGQSAAYF. Written as DNA, the CDR3 is TGCGCCAGCAGTGACAGAGGGCAGTCGGCTGCGTACTTC.

This clonotype appeared many times. The chain is built from TRBV20-1 and TRBJ2-5; D gene ambiguous. With 8 bases removed from V and 2 bases from J, the gap between germline ends came to 9 bases. Germline V gives CDR1 DFQATT, CDR2 SNEGSKA (reference sequence). The CDR3 totals 11 residues. Here the CDR3 reads CSPHLQETQYF. The CDR3 nucleotides read TGCAGTCCCCACCTTCAAGAGACCCAGTACTTC.

This clonotype was observed many times. The rearrangement joins TRBV12-3 or TRBV12-4 to TRBJ1-5; 8 bases map to TRBD1. This CDR3 comprises 18 residues. The trim removed 5 bases at V and 0 bases at J, leaving 12 bases unmatched. The CDR3 DNA follows: TGTGCCAGCAGTAACCGGGGCAGGGGGCTTCATAGCAATCAGCCCCAGCATTTT. Encoded protein: CASSNRGRGLHSNQPQHF.

The chain carries TRBV12-3 or TRBV12-4 and TRBJ2-7, with 8 bases aligning to TRBD1. The CDR3 totals 15 residues. V was clipped by 4 bases and J by 4 bases; unmatched bases: 9. The CDR3 spells CASSSEQGGRYEQYF. The DNA for the CDR3 is TGTGCCAGCAGTTCAGAACAGGGGGGTCGGTACGAGCAGTACTTC.

This clonotype came up many times. The chain employs TRBV24-1 and TRBJ2-2, with D possibly being TRBD2 (7 bases). Germline V gene lookup returns CDR1 KGHDR and CDR2 SFDVKD. Trimming took off 3 bases at V and 7 bases at J, with 23 bases between the two ends. The CDR3 contains 18 residues. CDR3 amino acids: CATSDLPVGAREIGELFF. In DNA form, the CDR3 reads TGTGCCACCAGTGATCTCCCCGTGGGGGCGCGGGAGATCGGGGAGCTGTTTTTT.

This clonotype was counted between two and nine times. CDR3 nucleotide sequence: TGTGCCAGCAGCTTAGCAGTTCTGGAGACCCAGTACTTC. Translated: CASSLAVLETQYF. The genes are TRBV7-9 and TRBJ2-5; D is uncertain. Trimming removed 0 bases from V and 5 bases from J, with 7 bases in between. The CDR3 spans 13 residues. Germline V gene data show CDR1 as SEHNR and CDR2 as FQNEAQ (reference sequence).

This clonotype was detected many times. This chain connects TRBV6-5 to TRBJ2-5; no definite D call. Germline CDR1 reads MNHEY; CDR2 reads SVGAGI. Trimming pared 11 bases from V and 4 bases from J, leaving 14 bases between. This CDR3 is 12 amino acids long. CDR3 loop: CAVTSSSETQYF. CDR3 bases: TGTGCCGTGACCTCGTCGTCAGAGACCCAGTACTTC.